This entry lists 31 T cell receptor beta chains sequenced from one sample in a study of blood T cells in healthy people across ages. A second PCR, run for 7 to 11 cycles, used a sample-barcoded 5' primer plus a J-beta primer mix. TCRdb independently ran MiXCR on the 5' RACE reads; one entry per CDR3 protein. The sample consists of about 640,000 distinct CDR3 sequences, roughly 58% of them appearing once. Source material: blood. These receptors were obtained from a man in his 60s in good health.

The CDR3 sequence: CSAFPGLAGANNEQFF. For the CDR3, the DNA is TGCAGTGCTTTCCCGGGACTAGCGGGGGCGAACAATGAGCAGTTCTTC. The V gene is TRBV20-1, the J gene TRBJ2-1; 14 bases match TRBD2. This CDR3 spans 16 amino acids. Trimming cost V 5 bases and J 5 bases; bases outside gene matches: 8. Germline V gene data show CDR1 as DFQATT and CDR2 as SNEGSKA (reference sequence).

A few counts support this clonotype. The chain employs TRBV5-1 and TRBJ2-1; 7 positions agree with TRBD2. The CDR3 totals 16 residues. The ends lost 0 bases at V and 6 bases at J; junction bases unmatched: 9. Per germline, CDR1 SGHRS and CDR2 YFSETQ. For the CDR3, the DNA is TGCGCCAGCAGCTTGGAGGGGCGGACTAGTGTCAATGAGCAGTTCTTC. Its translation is CASSLEGRTSVNEQFF.

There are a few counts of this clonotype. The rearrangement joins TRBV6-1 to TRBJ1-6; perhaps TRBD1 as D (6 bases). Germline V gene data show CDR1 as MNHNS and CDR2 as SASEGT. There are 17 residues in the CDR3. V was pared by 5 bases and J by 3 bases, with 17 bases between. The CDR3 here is CASSLRQDLFYNSPLHF. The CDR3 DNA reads TGTGCCAGCAGTCTCCGACAGGATCTCTTCTATAATTCACCCCTCCACTTT.

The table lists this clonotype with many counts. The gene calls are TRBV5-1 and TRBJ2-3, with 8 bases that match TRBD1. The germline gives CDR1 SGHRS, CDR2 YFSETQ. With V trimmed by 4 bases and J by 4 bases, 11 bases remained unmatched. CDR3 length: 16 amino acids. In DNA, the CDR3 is TGCGCCAGCAGCGTTTCCGGGACAGGCGATTCAGATACGCAGTATTTT. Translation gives CASSVSGTGDSDTQYF.

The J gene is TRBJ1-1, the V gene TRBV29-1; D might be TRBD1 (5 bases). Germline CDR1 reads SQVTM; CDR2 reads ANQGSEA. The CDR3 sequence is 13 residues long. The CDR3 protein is CCGGVSYGTEAFF. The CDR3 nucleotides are TGCTGCGGAGGGGTTTCGTATGGCACTGAAGCTTTCTTT.

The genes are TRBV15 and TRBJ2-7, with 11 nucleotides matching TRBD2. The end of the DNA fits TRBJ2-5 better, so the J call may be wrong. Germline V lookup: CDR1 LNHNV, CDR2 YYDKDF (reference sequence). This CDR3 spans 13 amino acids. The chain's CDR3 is CATNPSGGETQYF. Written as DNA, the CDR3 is TGTGCCACCAACCCTAGCGGGGGGGAGACCCAGTACTTC.

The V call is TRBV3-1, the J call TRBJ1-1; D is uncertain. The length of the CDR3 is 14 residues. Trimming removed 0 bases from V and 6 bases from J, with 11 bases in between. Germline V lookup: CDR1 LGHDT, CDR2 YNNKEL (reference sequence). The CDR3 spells CASSQDLQSAEAFF. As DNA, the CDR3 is TGTGCCAGCAGCCAAGACCTCCAGAGCGCTGAAGCTTTCTTT.

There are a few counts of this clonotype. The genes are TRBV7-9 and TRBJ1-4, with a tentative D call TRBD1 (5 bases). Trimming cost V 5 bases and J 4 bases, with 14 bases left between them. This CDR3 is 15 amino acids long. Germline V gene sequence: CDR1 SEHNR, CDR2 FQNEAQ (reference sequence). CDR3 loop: CASSPRDGRNEKLFF. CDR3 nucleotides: TGTGCCAGCAGCCCCCGGGACGGGCGTAATGAAAAACTGTTTTTT. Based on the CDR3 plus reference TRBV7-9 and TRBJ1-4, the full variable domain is DTGVSQNPRHKITKRGQNVTFRCDPISEHNRLYWYRQTLGQGPEFLTYFQNEAQLEKSRLLSDRFSAERPKGSFSTLEIQRTEQGDSAMYLCASSPRDGRNEKLFFGSGTQLSVL.

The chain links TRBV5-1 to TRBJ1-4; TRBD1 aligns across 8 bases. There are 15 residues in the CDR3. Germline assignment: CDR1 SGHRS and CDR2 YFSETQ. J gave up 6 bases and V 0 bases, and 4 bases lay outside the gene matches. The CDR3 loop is CASSLGTGRDEKLFF. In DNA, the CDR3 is TGCGCCAGCAGCTTGGGGACAGGGCGGGATGAAAAACTGTTTTTT.

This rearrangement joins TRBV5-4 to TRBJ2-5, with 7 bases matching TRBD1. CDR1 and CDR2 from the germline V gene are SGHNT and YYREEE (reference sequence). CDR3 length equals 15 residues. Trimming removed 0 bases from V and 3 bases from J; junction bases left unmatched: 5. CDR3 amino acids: CASSLARGQEETQYF. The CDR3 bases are TGTGCCAGCAGCTTGGCTAGGGGGCAGGAAGAGACCCAGTACTTC.

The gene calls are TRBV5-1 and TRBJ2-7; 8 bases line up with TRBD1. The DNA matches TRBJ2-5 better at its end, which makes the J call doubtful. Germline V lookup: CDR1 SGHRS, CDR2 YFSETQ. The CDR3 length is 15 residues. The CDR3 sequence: CASSGGTGQQETQYF. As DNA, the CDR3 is TGCGCCAGCAGCGGGGGGACAGGTCAACAAGAGACCCAGTACTTC.

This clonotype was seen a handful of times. The CDR3 here is CSAPGWGAPGNEQFF. CDR3 DNA: TGCAGTGCCCCCGGTTGGGGGGCCCCTGGCAATGAGCAGTTCTTC. The V gene is TRBV20-1, the J gene TRBJ2-1, with D perhaps given as TRBD1 or TRBD2 (6 bases each). This CDR3 comprises 15 residues. Germline assignment: CDR1 DFQATT and CDR2 SNEGSKA (reference sequence). The V end was cut by 6 bases, the J end by 6 bases, with 21 bases between.

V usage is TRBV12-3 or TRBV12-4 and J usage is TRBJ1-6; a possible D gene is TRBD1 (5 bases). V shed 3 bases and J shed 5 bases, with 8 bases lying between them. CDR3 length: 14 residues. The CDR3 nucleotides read TGTGCCAGCAGTTTGGGACTTAATAATTCACCCCTCCACTTT. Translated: CASSLGLNNSPLHF.

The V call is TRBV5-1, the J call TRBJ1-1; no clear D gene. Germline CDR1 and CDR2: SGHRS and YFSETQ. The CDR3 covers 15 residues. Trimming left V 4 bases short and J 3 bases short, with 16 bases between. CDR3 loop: CASSTGSGRDTEAFF. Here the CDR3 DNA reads TGCGCCAGCAGCACCGGATCGGGTAGGGACACTGAAGCTTTCTTT.

DNA of the CDR3: TGCAGCGTCGAGGGATCAGCGAACACTGAAGCTTTCTTT. Translated, it gives CSVEGSANTEAFF. This chain connects TRBV29-1 to TRBJ1-1; D is undetermined. The CDR3 sequence is 13 residues long. Per the germline V gene, CDR1 is SQVTM and CDR2 is ANQGSEA. V shed 6 bases and J shed 1 base, with 12 bases lying between them. The full variable domain, in which reference TRBV29-1 and TRBJ1-1 provide the parts outside the CDR3, is SAVISQKPSRDICQRGTSLTIQCQVDSQVTMMFWYRQQPGQSLTLIATANQGSEATYESGFVIDKFPISRPNLTFSTLTVSNMSPEDSSIYLCSVEGSANTEAFFGQGTRLTVV.

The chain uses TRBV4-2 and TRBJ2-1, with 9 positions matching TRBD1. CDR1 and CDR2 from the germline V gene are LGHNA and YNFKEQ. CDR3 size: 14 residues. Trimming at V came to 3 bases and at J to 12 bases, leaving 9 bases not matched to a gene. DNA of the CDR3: TGTGCCAGCAGCCAGCGGGGACAGGGAACTCGGCAGTTCTTC. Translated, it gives CASSQRGQGTRQFF.

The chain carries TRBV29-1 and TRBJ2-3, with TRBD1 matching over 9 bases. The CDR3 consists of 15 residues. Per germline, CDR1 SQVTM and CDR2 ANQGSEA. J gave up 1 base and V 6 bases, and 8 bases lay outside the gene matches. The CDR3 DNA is TGCAGCGTCGGGGGACAGGGAAGAGGCACAGATACGCAGTATTTT. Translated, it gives CSVGGQGRGTDTQYF.

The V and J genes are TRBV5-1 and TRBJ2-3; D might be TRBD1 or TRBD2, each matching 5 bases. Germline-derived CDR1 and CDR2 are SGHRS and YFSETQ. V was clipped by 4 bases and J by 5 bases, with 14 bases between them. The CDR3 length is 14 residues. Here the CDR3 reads CASSPGPSGDTQYF. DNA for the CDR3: TGCGCCAGCAGCCCGGGGCCCTCAGGAGATACGCAGTATTTT. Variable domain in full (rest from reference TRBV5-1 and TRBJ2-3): KAGVTQTPRYLIKTRGQQVTLSCSPISGHRSVSWYQQTPGQGLQFLFEYFSETQRNKGNFPGRFSGRQFSNSRSEMNVSTLELGDSALYLCASSPGPSGDTQYFGPGTRLTVL.

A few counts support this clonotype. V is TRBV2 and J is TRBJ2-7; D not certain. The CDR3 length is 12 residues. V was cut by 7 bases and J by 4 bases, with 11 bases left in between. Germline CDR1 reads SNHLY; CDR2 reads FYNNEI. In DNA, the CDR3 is TGTGCCAGCAACCGAGACGTTTACGAGCAGTACTTC. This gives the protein CASNRDVYEQYF.

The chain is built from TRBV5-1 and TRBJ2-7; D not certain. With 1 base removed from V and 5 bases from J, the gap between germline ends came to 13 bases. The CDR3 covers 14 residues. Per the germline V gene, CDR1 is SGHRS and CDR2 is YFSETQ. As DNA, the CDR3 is TGCGCCAGCAGCTTGAACCACCCTTCCAACGAGCAGTACTTC. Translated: CASSLNHPSNEQYF. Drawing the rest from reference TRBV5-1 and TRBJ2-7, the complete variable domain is KAGVTQTPRYLIKTRGQQVTLSCSPISGHRSVSWYQQTPGQGLQFLFEYFSETQRNKGNFPGRFSGRQFSNSRSEMNVSTLELGDSALYLCASSLNHPSNEQYFGPGTRLTVT.

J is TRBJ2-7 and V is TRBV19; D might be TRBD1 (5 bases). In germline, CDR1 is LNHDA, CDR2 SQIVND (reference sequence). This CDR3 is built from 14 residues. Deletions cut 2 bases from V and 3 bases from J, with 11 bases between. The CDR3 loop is CASSIPGRNYEQYF. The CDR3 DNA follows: TGTGCCAGTAGTATACCAGGGCGGAACTACGAGCAGTACTTC.

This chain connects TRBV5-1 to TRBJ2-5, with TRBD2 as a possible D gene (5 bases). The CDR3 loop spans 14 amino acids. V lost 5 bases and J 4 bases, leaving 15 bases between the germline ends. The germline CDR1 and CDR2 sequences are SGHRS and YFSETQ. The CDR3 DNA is TGCGCCAGCAGTGGGAACCTAGGAGGAGAGACCCAGTACTTC. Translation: CASSGNLGGETQYF.

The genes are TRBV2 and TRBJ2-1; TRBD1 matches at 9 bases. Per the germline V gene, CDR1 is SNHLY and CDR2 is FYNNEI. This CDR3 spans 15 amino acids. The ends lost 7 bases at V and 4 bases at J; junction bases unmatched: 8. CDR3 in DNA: TGTGCCAGCAACCGACAGGGGGAGAGGTACAATGAGCAGTTCTTC. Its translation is CASNRQGERYNEQFF.

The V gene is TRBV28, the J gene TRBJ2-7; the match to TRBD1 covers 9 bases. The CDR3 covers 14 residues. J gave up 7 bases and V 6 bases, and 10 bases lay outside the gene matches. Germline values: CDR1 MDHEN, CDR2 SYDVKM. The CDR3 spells CASRGTGLYNEQYF. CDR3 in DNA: TGTGCCAGCAGGGGGACAGGGTTATACAATGAGCAGTACTTC. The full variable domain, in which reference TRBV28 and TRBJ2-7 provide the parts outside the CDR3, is DVKVTQSSRYLVKRTGEKVFLECVQDMDHENMFWYRQDPGLGLRLIYFSYDVKMKEKGDIPEGYSVSREKKERFSLILESASTNQTSMYLCASRGTGLYNEQYFGPGTRLTVT.

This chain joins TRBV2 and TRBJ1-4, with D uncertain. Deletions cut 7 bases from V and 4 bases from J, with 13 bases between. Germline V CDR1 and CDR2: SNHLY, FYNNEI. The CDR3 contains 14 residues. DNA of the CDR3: TGTGCCAGCAACTCCTGCAACCTTAATGAAAAACTGTTTTTT. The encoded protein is CASNSCNLNEKLFF.

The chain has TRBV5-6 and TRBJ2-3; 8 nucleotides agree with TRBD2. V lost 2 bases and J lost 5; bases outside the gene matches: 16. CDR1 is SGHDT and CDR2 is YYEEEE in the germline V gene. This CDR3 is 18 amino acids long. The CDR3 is CASSFGPAGALRGDTQYF. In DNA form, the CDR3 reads TGTGCCAGCAGCTTCGGTCCAGCGGGGGCCCTCAGAGGAGATACGCAGTATTTT.

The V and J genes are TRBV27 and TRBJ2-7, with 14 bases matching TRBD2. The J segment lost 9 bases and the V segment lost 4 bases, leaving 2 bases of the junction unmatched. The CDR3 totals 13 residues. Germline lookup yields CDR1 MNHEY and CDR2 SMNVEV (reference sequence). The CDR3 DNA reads TGTGCCAGCAGTTCAGGGACTAGCGGGAGGCAGTACTTC. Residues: CASSSGTSGRQYF.

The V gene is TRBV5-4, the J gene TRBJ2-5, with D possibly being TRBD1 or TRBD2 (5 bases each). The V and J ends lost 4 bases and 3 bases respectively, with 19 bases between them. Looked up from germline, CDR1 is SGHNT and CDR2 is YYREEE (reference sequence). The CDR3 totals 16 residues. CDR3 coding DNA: TGTGCCAGCAGCCGGGGTTTGGGAGACAGCGAAGAGACCCAGTACTTC. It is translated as CASSRGLGDSEETQYF.

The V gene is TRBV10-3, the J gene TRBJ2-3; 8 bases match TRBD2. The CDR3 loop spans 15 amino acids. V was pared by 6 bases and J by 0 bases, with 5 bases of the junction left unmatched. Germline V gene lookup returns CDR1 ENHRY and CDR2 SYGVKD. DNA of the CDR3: TGTGCCATCAGGGGAGCGGGGGCTAGCACAGATACGCAGTATTTT. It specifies CAIRGAGASTDTQYF.

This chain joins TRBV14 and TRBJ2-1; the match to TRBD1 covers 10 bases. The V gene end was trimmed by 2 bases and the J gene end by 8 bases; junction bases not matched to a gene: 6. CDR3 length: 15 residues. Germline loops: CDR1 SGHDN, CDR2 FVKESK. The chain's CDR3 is CASSQLGTGVDEQFF. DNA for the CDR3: TGTGCCAGCAGCCAACTCGGGACAGGGGTTGATGAGCAGTTCTTC.

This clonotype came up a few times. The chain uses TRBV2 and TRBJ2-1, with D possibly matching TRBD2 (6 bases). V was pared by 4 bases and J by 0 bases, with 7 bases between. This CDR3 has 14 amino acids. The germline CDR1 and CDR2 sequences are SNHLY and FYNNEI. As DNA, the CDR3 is TGTGCCAGCAGTGGGGGGGTCTCCTACAATGAGCAGTTCTTC. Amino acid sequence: CASSGGVSYNEQFF.